A selection of T cell receptor beta chains follows, all from one sample in a study of PD-1 blockade in mismatch repair-deficient tumors. Produced via immunoSEQ multiplex PCR; TCRdb's table is partial and in-frame only. Of more than 40,000 clones in the sample, roughly 80% were seen once. This specimen consisted of peripheral blood, obtained 20 weeks after starting pembrolizumab. The receptors were gathered from an adult with mismatch repair-deficient cancer. CDR3s include the opening cysteine and the closing phenylalanine or tryptophan. Fields, in order: J gene, V gene, D gene, clone size, CDR3 DNA, CDR3 protein. A D gene is named only where the DNA matches it firmly. Expanded clones get a size class; other rows say once, few or many, or leave the size out.

j_call: TRBJ2-2; v_call: TRBV2; d_call: .; clone_size: .; cdr3_nt: TGTGCCAGCAGTGCCCAGACAGGGAACACCGGGGAGCTGTTTTTT; cdr3_aa: CASSAQTGNTGELFF
j_call: TRBJ2-1; v_call: TRBV6-1; d_call: TRBD1; clone_size: .; cdr3_nt: TGTGCCAGCAACTTAGGGACAGGCGGCTACAATGAGCAGTTCTTC; cdr3_aa: CASNLGTGGYNEQFF
j_call: TRBJ2-3; v_call: TRBV10-3; d_call: TRBD2; clone_size: .; cdr3_nt: TGTGCCATCAGTGAGACTAGCGGGACGGGCACAGATACGCAGTATTTT; cdr3_aa: CAISETSGTGTDTQYF
j_call: TRBJ1-5; v_call: TRBV6-1; d_call: TRBD1; clone_size: once; cdr3_nt: TGTGCCAGCATGGGACAGGGCCTTAGGCCCCAGCATTTT; cdr3_aa: CASMGQGLRPQHF
j_call: TRBJ2-1; v_call: TRBV9; d_call: .; clone_size: .; cdr3_nt: TGTGCCAGCAGCGTAGCTCCTGGACCTGAGCAGTTCTTC; cdr3_aa: CASSVAPGPEQFF
j_call: TRBJ1-3; v_call: TRBV6-5; d_call: .; clone_size: .; cdr3_nt: TGTGCCAGCAGTTACAAAAACACCATATATTTT; cdr3_aa: CASSYKNTIYF
j_call: TRBJ2-1; v_call: TRBV6-1; d_call: TRBD2; clone_size: .; cdr3_nt: TGTGCCAGCAGTGGTTTCTTAGCGGGAGGAACTGAGCAGTTCTTC; cdr3_aa: CASSGFLAGGTEQFF
j_call: TRBJ1-1; v_call: TRBV27; d_call: .; clone_size: .; cdr3_nt: TGTGCCAGCAGGTGGGGGGTTGGGAATATGAACACTGAAGCTTTCTTT; cdr3_aa: CASRWGVGNMNTEAFF
j_call: TRBJ1-5; v_call: TRBV29-1; d_call: TRBD1; clone_size: .; cdr3_nt: TGCAGCGTTGGGACAGGGCTCAATCAGCCCCAGCATTTT; cdr3_aa: CSVGTGLNQPQHF
j_call: TRBJ2-7; v_call: TRBV7-9; d_call: .; clone_size: medium-sized; cdr3_nt: TGTGCCAGCAGTTCAAACGTCGGAGTTAGATCCTACGAGCAGTACTTC; cdr3_aa: CASSSNVGVRSYEQYF
j_call: TRBJ1-2; v_call: TRBV7-2; d_call: .; clone_size: .; cdr3_nt: TGTGCCAGCAGCTCAAGAGGGGAGAACTATGGCTACACCTTC; cdr3_aa: CASSSRGENYGYTF
j_call: TRBJ2-3; v_call: TRBV6-5; d_call: TRBD2; clone_size: .; cdr3_nt: TGTGCCAGCAGATCAGCGGGACTGGGCACAGATACGCAGTATTTT; cdr3_aa: CASRSAGLGTDTQYF
j_call: TRBJ1-4; v_call: TRBV11-3; d_call: TRBD1; clone_size: .; cdr3_nt: TGTGCCAGCAGCTTAGAGGGGCCAGGGGGTGAAAAACTGTTTTTT; cdr3_aa: CASSLEGPGGEKLFF
j_call: TRBJ2-7; v_call: TRBV7-3; d_call: TRBD2; clone_size: .; cdr3_nt: TGTGCCAGCAGCTTACCCTCTTCGACTAGCGGGGCCAGCTCCTACGAGCAGTACTTC; cdr3_aa: CASSLPSSTSGASSYEQYF
j_call: TRBJ2-3; v_call: TRBV7-3; d_call: .; clone_size: large; cdr3_nt: TGTGCCAGCAGCTTATCCGCGGGGGCCCCTGGAACGCAGTATTTT; cdr3_aa: CASSLSAGAPGTQYF
j_call: TRBJ1-1; v_call: TRBV11-2; d_call: .; clone_size: .; cdr3_nt: TGTGCCAGCAGCTTATTGGGGGACTCCTTCACTGAAGCTTTCTTT; cdr3_aa: CASSLLGDSFTEAFF
j_call: TRBJ2-7; v_call: TRBV7-9; d_call: .; clone_size: .; cdr3_nt: TGTGCCAGCAGCACACCTGAATCCTACGAGCAGTACTTC; cdr3_aa: CASSTPESYEQYF
j_call: TRBJ1-2; v_call: TRBV7-3; d_call: .; clone_size: .; cdr3_nt: TGTGCCAGCAGCCTGGGGCAGGGGAACTATGGCTACACCTTC; cdr3_aa: CASSLGQGNYGYTF
j_call: TRBJ2-3; v_call: TRBV7-6; d_call: .; clone_size: .; cdr3_nt: TGTGCCAGCAGCTTATTCGGGCGGAGGAGCACAGATACGCAGTATTTT; cdr3_aa: CASSLFGRRSTDTQYF
j_call: TRBJ2-1; v_call: TRBV6-5; d_call: TRBD2; clone_size: .; cdr3_nt: TGTGCCAGCAGTTTACTAGCGGGAGTATCTAATGAGCAGTTCTTC; cdr3_aa: CASSLLAGVSNEQFF
j_call: TRBJ2-7; v_call: TRBV29-1; d_call: TRBD1; clone_size: once; cdr3_nt: TGCAGCGTCGGTCCCGGGACAGGGAGCCACGAGCAGTACTTC; cdr3_aa: CSVGPGTGSHEQYF
j_call: TRBJ2-7; v_call: TRBV6-5; d_call: .; clone_size: .; cdr3_nt: TGTGCCAGCAGTTACGGAGGGGGCGCGTACGAGCAGTACTTC; cdr3_aa: CASSYGGGAYEQYF
j_call: TRBJ2-7; v_call: TRBV30; d_call: TRBD2; clone_size: .; cdr3_nt: TGTGCCTGGAGTCTCTTAGCGGGAGGGATTGCCTACGAGCAGTACTTC; cdr3_aa: CAWSLLAGGIAYEQYF
j_call: TRBJ2-3; v_call: TRBV9; d_call: TRBD2; clone_size: few; cdr3_nt: TGTGCCAGCAGCGATCCACTAGCGGGAGGCACAGATACGCAGTATTTT; cdr3_aa: CASSDPLAGGTDTQYF
j_call: TRBJ2-7; v_call: TRBV12-5; d_call: .; clone_size: .; cdr3_nt: TGTGCTAGTGCTACGGGTCCGAGCGCCTACGAGCAGTACTTC; cdr3_aa: CASATGPSAYEQYF
j_call: TRBJ1-1; v_call: TRBV29-1; d_call: TRBD1; clone_size: once; cdr3_nt: TGCAGCGTTCCTCAGGGGGGAACTGAAGCTTTCTTT; cdr3_aa: CSVPQGGTEAFF
j_call: TRBJ2-3; v_call: TRBV11-2; d_call: TRBD2; clone_size: .; cdr3_nt: TGTGCCAGCAGCTTAGATTTAGCGGGAGTTCCAGATACGCAGTATTTT; cdr3_aa: CASSLDLAGVPDTQYF
j_call: TRBJ2-7; v_call: TRBV7-9; d_call: .; clone_size: .; cdr3_nt: TGTGCCAGCAGCCCAGGCTCTGCCTACGAGCAGTACTTC; cdr3_aa: CASSPGSAYEQYF
j_call: TRBJ2-2; v_call: TRBV19; d_call: .; clone_size: .; cdr3_nt: TGTGCCAGTTGGGACGGGTGGGTGAACACCGGGGAGCTGTTTTTT; cdr3_aa: CASWDGWVNTGELFF
j_call: TRBJ2-7; v_call: TRBV4-2; d_call: .; clone_size: .; cdr3_nt: TGTGCCAGCAGCTTAGTTTCTGGGGCGGGCGAGCAGTACTTC; cdr3_aa: CASSLVSGAGEQYF
j_call: TRBJ2-7; v_call: TRBV11-2; d_call: .; clone_size: few; cdr3_nt: TGTGCCAGCGGGGGAATCGAGCAGTACTTC; cdr3_aa: CASGGIEQYF
j_call: TRBJ2-3; v_call: TRBV7-6; d_call: .; clone_size: .; cdr3_nt: TGTGCCAGCCCCCCCCCGGATACGCAGTATTTT; cdr3_aa: CASPPPDTQYF
j_call: TRBJ2-2; v_call: TRBV12-5; d_call: .; clone_size: .; cdr3_nt: TGTGCTAGTGGTATGGGACTCTTGAACACCGGGGAGCTGTTTTTT; cdr3_aa: CASGMGLLNTGELFF
j_call: TRBJ2-1; v_call: TRBV19; d_call: .; clone_size: .; cdr3_nt: TGTGCCAGTTCTTGGGGGGATTTCTCCTACAATGAGCAGTTCTTC; cdr3_aa: CASSWGDFSYNEQFF
j_call: TRBJ2-2; v_call: TRBV7-3; d_call: .; clone_size: .; cdr3_nt: TGTGCCAGCAGCTTTGGGATAGCGTCGGGCACCGGGGAGCTGTTTTTT; cdr3_aa: CASSFGIASGTGELFF
j_call: TRBJ2-1; v_call: TRBV5-1; d_call: .; clone_size: .; cdr3_nt: TGCGCCAGCAGCTTGGAAGGAAACAATGAGCAGTTCTTC; cdr3_aa: CASSLEGNNEQFF
j_call: TRBJ2-5; v_call: TRBV9; d_call: .; clone_size: .; cdr3_nt: TGTGCCAGCAGCCCCGGGACTCTCCCTTCGGGGACCCAGTACTTC; cdr3_aa: CASSPGTLPSGTQYF
j_call: TRBJ2-3; v_call: TRBV18; d_call: TRBD2; clone_size: .; cdr3_nt: TGTGCCAGCTCACTGGGACTAGCCCCAGATACGCAGTATTTT; cdr3_aa: CASSLGLAPDTQYF
j_call: TRBJ2-7; v_call: TRBV5-6; d_call: .; clone_size: once; cdr3_nt: TGTGCCAGCAGCTTGGTGGCTGCCCCCGAGCAGTACTTC; cdr3_aa: CASSLVAAPEQYF
j_call: TRBJ2-7; v_call: TRBV2; d_call: TRBD1; clone_size: .; cdr3_nt: TGTGCCAGCAGTGTACAGGGGGCTGAATACGAGCAGTACTTC; cdr3_aa: CASSVQGAEYEQYF
j_call: TRBJ1-1; v_call: TRBV30; d_call: .; clone_size: .; cdr3_nt: TGTGCCTGGAGGCCGGACACTGAAGCTTTCTTT; cdr3_aa: CAWRPDTEAFF
j_call: TRBJ2-1; v_call: TRBV7-6; d_call: .; clone_size: .; cdr3_nt: TGTGCCAGCAGCTTAGCGCGAGGAAATGAGCAGTTCTTC; cdr3_aa: CASSLARGNEQFF
j_call: TRBJ2-2; v_call: TRBV6-5; d_call: .; clone_size: .; cdr3_nt: TGTGCCAGCAGTACCCCCCGGGGTCGAAATGGGGAGCTGTTTTTT; cdr3_aa: CASSTPRGRNGELFF
j_call: TRBJ2-2; v_call: TRBV5-1; d_call: TRBD2; clone_size: .; cdr3_nt: TGCGCCAGCAGCGGAAGGACTAGCTCCTACACCGGGGAGCTGTTTTTT; cdr3_aa: CASSGRTSSYTGELFF
j_call: TRBJ1-1; v_call: TRBV4-1; d_call: TRBD1; clone_size: .; cdr3_nt: TGCGCCAGCAGCCAGGACCCGGGACAGGGCAACCGGGCTTTCTTT; cdr3_aa: CASSQDPGQGNRAFF
j_call: TRBJ1-1; v_call: TRBV19; d_call: .; clone_size: .; cdr3_nt: TGTGCCAGTGCCCAGGGGTACACTGAAGCTTTCTTT; cdr3_aa: CASAQGYTEAFF
j_call: TRBJ1-5; v_call: TRBV2; d_call: TRBD1; clone_size: .; cdr3_nt: TGTGCCAGCAGTGGGGGGACAGACCGAAATCAGCCCCAGCATTTT; cdr3_aa: CASSGGTDRNQPQHF
j_call: TRBJ2-3; v_call: TRBV4-2; d_call: .; clone_size: .; cdr3_nt: TGTGCCAGCAGCCAAGTAATGGGTATCGGCACAGATACGCAGTATTTT; cdr3_aa: CASSQVMGIGTDTQYF
j_call: TRBJ1-1; v_call: TRBV5-1; d_call: TRBD1; clone_size: .; cdr3_nt: TGCGCCAGCAGGGACGGGACAGGGGCCACTGAAGCTTTCTTT; cdr3_aa: CASRDGTGATEAFF
j_call: TRBJ1-1; v_call: TRBV6-4; d_call: TRBD1; clone_size: few; cdr3_nt: TGTGCCAGCAGTGACTCGGACAGGCGCACTGAAGCTTTCTTT; cdr3_aa: CASSDSDRRTEAFF
j_call: TRBJ1-5; v_call: TRBV6-9; d_call: .; clone_size: .; cdr3_nt: TGTGCCAGCAGTTACCGGGGGCCCAGCAATCAGCCCCAGCATTTT; cdr3_aa: CASSYRGPSNQPQHF
j_call: TRBJ1-4; v_call: TRBV6-1; d_call: .; clone_size: .; cdr3_nt: TGTGCCAGCAGTAACGCGGGCCCTAGGGATGAAAAACTGTTTTTT; cdr3_aa: CASSNAGPRDEKLFF
j_call: TRBJ1-2; v_call: TRBV18; d_call: .; clone_size: .; cdr3_nt: TGTGCCAGCTCACCACAGCTCTTAGGGTCTTGGGGCTACACCTTC; cdr3_aa: CASSPQLLGSWGYTF
j_call: TRBJ2-7; v_call: TRBV11-2; d_call: .; clone_size: .; cdr3_nt: TGTGCCAGCAGCATCTCTCCGGGAATTGAGCAGTACTTC; cdr3_aa: CASSISPGIEQYF
j_call: TRBJ2-7; v_call: TRBV5-4; d_call: .; clone_size: .; cdr3_nt: TGTGCCAGCAGCTCGACGGACGGTTACGAGCAGTACTTC; cdr3_aa: CASSSTDGYEQYF
j_call: TRBJ1-2; v_call: TRBV5-1; d_call: .; clone_size: .; cdr3_nt: TGCGCCAGCAGCTTGGGGGCACAGGGCCAATTGCGCTACACCTTC; cdr3_aa: CASSLGAQGQLRYTF
j_call: TRBJ2-3; v_call: TRBV6-1; d_call: .; clone_size: .; cdr3_nt: TGTGCCAGCAGTGAAGAGGGGACACGGAGGGCAGATACGCAGTATTTT; cdr3_aa: CASSEEGTRRADTQYF
j_call: TRBJ2-7; v_call: TRBV27; d_call: .; clone_size: .; cdr3_nt: TGTGCCAGCAGTCTCTCGGGTAGCCCCGAGCAGTACTTC; cdr3_aa: CASSLSGSPEQYF
j_call: TRBJ1-3; v_call: TRBV5-4; d_call: .; clone_size: .; cdr3_nt: TGTGCCAGCAGCCCCGGGACTACTGGAAACACCATATATTTT; cdr3_aa: CASSPGTTGNTIYF